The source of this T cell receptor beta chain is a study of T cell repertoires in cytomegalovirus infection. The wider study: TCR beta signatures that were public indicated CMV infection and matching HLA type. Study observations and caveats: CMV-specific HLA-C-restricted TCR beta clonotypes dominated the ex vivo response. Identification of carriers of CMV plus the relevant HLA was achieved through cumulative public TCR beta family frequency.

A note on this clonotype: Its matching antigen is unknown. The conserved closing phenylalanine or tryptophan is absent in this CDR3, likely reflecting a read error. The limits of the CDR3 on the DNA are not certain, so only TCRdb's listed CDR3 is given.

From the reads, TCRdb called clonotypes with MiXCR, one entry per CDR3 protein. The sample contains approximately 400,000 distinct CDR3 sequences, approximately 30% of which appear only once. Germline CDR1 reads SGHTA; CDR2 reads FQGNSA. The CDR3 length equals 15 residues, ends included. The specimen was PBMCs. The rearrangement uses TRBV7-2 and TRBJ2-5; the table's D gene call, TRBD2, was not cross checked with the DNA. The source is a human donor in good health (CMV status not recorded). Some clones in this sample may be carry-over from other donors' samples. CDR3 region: CASSLQRGGRETQNY.